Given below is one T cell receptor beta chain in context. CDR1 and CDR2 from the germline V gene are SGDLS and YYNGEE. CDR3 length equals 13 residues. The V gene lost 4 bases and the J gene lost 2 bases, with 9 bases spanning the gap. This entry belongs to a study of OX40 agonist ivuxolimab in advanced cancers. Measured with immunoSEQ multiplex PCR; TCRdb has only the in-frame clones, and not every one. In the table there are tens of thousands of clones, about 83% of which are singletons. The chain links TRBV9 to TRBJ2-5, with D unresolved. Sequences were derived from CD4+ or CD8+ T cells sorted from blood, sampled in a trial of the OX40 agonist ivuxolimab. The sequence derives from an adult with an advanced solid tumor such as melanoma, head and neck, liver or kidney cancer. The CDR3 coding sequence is TGTGCCAGCAGCCCCTACGAGCAAGAGACCCAGTACTTC. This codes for CASSPYEQETQYF.